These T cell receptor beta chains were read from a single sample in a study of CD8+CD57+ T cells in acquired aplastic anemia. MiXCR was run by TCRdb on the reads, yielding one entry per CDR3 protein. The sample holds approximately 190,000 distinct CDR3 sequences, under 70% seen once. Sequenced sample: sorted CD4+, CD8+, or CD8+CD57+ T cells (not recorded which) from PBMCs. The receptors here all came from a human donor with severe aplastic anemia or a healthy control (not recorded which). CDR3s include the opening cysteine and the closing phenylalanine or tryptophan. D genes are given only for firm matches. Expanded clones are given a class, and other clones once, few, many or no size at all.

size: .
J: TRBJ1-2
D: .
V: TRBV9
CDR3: CASSVGGYGYTF
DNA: TGTGCCAGCAGCGTAGGTGGCTATGGCTACACCTTC

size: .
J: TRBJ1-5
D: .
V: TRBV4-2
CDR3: CASSQESDFSNQPQHF
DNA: TGTGCCAGCAGCCAAGAATCGGACTTTTCCAATCAGCCCCAGCATTTT

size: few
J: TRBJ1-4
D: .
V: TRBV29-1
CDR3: CSVVRGANEKLFF
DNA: TGCAGCGTTGTAAGGGGGGCTAATGAAAAACTGTTTTTT

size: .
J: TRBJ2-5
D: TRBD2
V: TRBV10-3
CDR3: CATWGGDQETQYF
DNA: TGTGCCACCTGGGGGGGTGACCAAGAGACCCAGTACTTC

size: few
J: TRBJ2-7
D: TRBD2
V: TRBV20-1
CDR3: CSARGGGHEQYF
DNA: TGCAGTGCTAGAGGCGGGGGACACGAGCAGTACTTC

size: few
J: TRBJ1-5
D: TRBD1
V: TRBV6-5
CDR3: CASSSLGQEKGQPQHF
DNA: TGTGCCAGCAGCTCCCTCGGACAGGAGAAGGGGCAGCCCCAGCATTTT

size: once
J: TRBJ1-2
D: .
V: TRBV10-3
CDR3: CAISESKGNGYTF
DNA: TGTGCCATCAGTGAGTCTAAGGGGAACGGCTACACCTTC

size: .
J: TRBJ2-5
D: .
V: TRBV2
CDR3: CASSERQYQETQYF
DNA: TGTGCCAGCAGTGAACGACAGTACCAAGAGACCCAGTACTTC

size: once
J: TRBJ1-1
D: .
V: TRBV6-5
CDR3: CASSYEAKVSTEAFF
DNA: TGTGCCAGCAGTTACGAGGCAAAGGTGAGCACTGAAGCTTTCTTT

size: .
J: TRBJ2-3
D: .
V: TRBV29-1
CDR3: CSVEDPWTTQYF
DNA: TGCAGCGTTGAAGATCCCTGGACAACGCAGTATTTT

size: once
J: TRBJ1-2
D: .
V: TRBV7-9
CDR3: CASSPGWGVDGYTF
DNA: TGTGCCAGCAGCCCCGGGTGGGGGGTTGATGGCTACACCTTC

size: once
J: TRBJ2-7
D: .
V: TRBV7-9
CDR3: CTSSSPYEQYF
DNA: TGTACCAGCAGCTCCCCCTACGAGCAGTACTTC

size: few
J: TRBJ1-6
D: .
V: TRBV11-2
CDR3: CASSPDSVSPLHF
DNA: TGTGCCAGCAGCCCGGACAGTGTGTCACCCCTCCACTTT

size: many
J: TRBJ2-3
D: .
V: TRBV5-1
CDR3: CASSPNTDTQYF
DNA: TGCGCCAGCAGCCCCAACACAGATACGCAGTATTTT

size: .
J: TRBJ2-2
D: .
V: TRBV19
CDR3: CASSINAGPGELFF
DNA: TGTGCCAGTAGTATAAACGCAGGGCCCGGGGAGCTGTTTTTT

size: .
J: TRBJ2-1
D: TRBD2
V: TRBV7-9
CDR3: CASSPPTSGKVTEQFF
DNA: TGTGCCAGCAGTCCCCCGACTAGCGGGAAAGTAACTGAGCAGTTCTTC

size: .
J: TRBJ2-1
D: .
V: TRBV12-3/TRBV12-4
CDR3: CASSLGDDEQFF
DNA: TGTGCCAGCAGTTTAGGGGACGATGAGCAGTTCTTC

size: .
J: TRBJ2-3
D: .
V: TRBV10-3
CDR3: CAISVGRGSSSTDTQYF
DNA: TGTGCCATCAGTGTGGGGAGGGGGTCTTCTAGCACAGATACGCAGTATTTT

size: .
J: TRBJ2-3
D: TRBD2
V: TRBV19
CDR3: CASRLAGAADTQYF
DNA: TGTGCCAGTAGACTAGCGGGAGCGGCAGATACGCAGTATTTT

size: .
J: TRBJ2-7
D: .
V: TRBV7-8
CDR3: CASSLAGPTYEQYF
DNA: TGTGCCAGCAGCTTAGCAGGTCCCACCTACGAGCAGTACTTC

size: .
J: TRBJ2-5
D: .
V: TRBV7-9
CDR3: CASSSTRPGDNETQYF
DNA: TGTGCCAGCAGCTCCACCCGACCGGGAGACAATGAGACCCAGTACTTC

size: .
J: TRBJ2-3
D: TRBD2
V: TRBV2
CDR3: CASSELAGLATQYF
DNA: TGTGCCAGCAGTGAACTAGCGGGATTAGCTACGCAGTATTTT

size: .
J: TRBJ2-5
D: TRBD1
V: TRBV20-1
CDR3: CSASSGQGALETQYF
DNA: TGCAGTGCTAGCTCGGGACAGGGGGCCCTTGAGACCCAGTACTTC

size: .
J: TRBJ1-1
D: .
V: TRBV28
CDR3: CASSPLQGIGRNTEAFF
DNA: TGTGCCAGCAGTCCGCTACAGGGTATTGGTAGGAACACTGAAGCTTTCTTT

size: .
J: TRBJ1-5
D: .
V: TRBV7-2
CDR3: CASSPTGSQPQHF
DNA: TGTGCCAGCAGCCCCACAGGGAGTCAGCCCCAGCATTTT

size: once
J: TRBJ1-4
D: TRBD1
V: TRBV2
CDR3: CASSLGRGGEKLFF
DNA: TGTGCCAGCAGCCTCGGCAGGGGGGGCGAAAAACTGTTTTTT

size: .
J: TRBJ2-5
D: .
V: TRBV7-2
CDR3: CASSLGGGRDQETQYF
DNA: TGTGCCAGCAGCTTAGGCGGGGGCCGTGACCAAGAGACCCAGTACTTC

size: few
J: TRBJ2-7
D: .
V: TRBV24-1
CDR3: CATSDLQESRRYYEQYF
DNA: TGTGCCACCAGTGATTTGCAGGAAAGCAGGCGCTACTACGAGCAGTACTTC

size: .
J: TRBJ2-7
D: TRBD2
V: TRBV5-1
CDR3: CASSFSGGGYEQYF
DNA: TGTGCCAGCAGCTTCAGCGGGGGCGGGTACGAGCAGTACTTC

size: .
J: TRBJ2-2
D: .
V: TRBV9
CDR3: CASRFGGGNTGELFF
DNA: TGTGCCAGTAGGTTCGGGGGCGGGAACACCGGGGAGCTGTTTTTT

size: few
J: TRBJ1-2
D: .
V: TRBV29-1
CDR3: CSVVFPIVYGYTF
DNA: TGCAGCGTCGTGTTCCCCATCGTTTATGGCTACACCTTC

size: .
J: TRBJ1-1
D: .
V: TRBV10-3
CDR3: CAITGTTEAFF
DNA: TGTGCCATCACGGGGACCACTGAAGCTTTCTTT

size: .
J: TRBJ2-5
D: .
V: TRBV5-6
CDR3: CASSLDRDQETQYF
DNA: TGTGCCAGCAGCTTGGACAGGGACCAAGAGACCCAGTACTTC

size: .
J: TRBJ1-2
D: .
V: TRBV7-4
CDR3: CASSLEPAQNPGGYTF
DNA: TGTGCCAGCAGCTTAGAGCCAGCACAAAACCCCGGCGGCTACACCTTC

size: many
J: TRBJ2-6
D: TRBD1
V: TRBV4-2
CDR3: CASSQPGTARSGANVLTF
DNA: TGTGCCAGCAGCCAACCCGGGACAGCACGCTCTGGGGCCAACGTCCTGACTTTC

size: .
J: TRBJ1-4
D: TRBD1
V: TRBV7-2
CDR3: CASSLGSRGREKLFF
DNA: TGTGCCAGCAGCTTAGGGAGCAGGGGGCGTGAAAAACTGTTTTTT

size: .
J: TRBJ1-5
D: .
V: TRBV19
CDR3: CASNRVNQPQHF
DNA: TGTGCCAGTAACAGGGTCAATCAGCCCCAGCATTTT

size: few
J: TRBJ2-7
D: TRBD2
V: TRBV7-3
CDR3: CASSLNPSGMFEQYF
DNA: TGTGCCAGCAGTTTAAACCCTAGCGGGATGTTCGAGCAGTACTTC

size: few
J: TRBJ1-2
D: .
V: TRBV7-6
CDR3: CASSLGTSHGYTF
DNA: TGTGCCAGCAGCTTAGGGACTTCCCATGGCTACACCTTC

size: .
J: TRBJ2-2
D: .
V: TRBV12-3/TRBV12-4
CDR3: CASRRDTSNTGELFF
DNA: TGTGCCAGCAGGCGTGACACCTCGAACACCGGGGAGCTGTTTTTT

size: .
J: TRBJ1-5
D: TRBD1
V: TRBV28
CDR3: CASSNYRGSQPQHF
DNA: TGTGCCAGCAGTAATTACAGGGGGAGTCAGCCCCAGCATTTT

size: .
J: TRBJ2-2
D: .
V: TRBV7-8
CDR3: CASSLISRELFF
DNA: TGTGCCAGCAGCCTCATATCCAGGGAGCTGTTTTTT

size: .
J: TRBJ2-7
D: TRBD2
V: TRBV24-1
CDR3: CATSDIGREGAYEQYF
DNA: TGTGCCACCAGTGATATTGGGCGGGAGGGTGCCTACGAGCAGTACTTC

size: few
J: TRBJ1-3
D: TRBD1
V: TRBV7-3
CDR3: CASSLRGGALYF
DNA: TGTGCCAGCAGCTTAAGAGGGGGCGCCTTGTATTTT

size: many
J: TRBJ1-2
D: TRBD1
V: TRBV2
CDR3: CASIGTGGNGYTF
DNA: TGTGCCAGCATTGGGACAGGGGGCAATGGCTACACCTTC

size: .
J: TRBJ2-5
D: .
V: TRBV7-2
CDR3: CASRSGTTQETQYF
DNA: TGTGCCAGCAGATCCGGGACAACCCAAGAGACCCAGTACTTC

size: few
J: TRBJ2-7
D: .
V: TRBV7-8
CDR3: CASSLELGGKYEQYF
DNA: TGTGCCAGCAGCTTAGAGCTAGGAGGGAAGTACGAGCAGTACTTC

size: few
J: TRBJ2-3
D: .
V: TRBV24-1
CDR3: CATSASQGGADTQYF
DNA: TGTGCCACCAGTGCTTCCCAGGGGGGCGCAGATACGCAGTATTTT

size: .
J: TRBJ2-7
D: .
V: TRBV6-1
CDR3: CAVIRGEGPYF
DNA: TGTGCCGTAATCAGGGGAGAAGGGCCGTACTTC

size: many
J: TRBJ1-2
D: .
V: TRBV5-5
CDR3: CASSLDPGAVYGYTF
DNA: TGTGCCAGCAGCTTGGACCCGGGGGCGGTCTATGGCTACACCTTC

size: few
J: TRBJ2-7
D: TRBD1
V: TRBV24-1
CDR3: CATSDWQGDEQYF
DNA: TGTGCCACCAGTGATTGGCAGGGGGACGAGCAGTACTTC

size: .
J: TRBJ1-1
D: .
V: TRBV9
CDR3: CASSSDRTEAFF
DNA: TGTGCCAGCAGCTCCGACAGGACCGAAGCTTTCTTT

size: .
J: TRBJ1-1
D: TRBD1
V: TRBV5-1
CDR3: CASSKDRGVMNTEAFF
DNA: TGCGCCAGCAGCAAGGACAGGGGAGTCATGAACACTGAAGCTTTCTTT

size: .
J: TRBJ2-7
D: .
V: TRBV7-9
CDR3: CARLGGCEQYF
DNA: TGTGCCAGACTAGGGGGGTGCGAGCAGTACTTC

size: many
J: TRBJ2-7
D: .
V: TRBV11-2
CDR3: CASSLEQGRVYEQYF
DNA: TGTGCCAGCAGCTTAGAACAGGGTAGGGTCTACGAGCAGTACTTC

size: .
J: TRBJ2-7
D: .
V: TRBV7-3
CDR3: CASSLGWDEQYF
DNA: TGTGCCAGCAGCTTAGGATGGGACGAGCAGTACTTC

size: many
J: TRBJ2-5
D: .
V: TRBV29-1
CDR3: CSVVSVRGETQYF
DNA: TGCAGCGTTGTTTCGGTGCGAGGGGAGACCCAGTACTTC

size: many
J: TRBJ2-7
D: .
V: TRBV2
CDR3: CASIMGYEQYF
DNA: TGTGCCAGCATCATGGGATACGAGCAGTACTTC

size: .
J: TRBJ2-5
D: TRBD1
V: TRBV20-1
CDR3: CSASTGADQETQYF
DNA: TGCAGTGCTTCGACAGGGGCAGACCAAGAGACCCAGTACTTC

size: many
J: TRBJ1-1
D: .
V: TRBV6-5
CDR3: CASSRGNTEAFF
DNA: TGTGCCAGCAGTCGCGGGAACACTGAAGCTTTCTTT